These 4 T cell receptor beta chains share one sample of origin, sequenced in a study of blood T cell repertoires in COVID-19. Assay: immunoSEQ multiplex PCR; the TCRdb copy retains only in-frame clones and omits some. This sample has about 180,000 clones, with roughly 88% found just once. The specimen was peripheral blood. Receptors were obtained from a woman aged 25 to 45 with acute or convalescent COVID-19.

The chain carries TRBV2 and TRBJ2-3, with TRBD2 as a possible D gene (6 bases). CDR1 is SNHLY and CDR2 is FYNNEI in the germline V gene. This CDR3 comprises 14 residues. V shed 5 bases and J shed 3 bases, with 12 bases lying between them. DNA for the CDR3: TGTGCCAGCAGTTCCTGGACTAAAACAGATACGCAGTATTTT. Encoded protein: CASSSWTKTDTQYF.

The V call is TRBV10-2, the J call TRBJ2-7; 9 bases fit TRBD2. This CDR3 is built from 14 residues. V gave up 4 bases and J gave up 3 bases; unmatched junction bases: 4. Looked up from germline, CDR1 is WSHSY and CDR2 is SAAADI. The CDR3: CASSASSGIYEQYF. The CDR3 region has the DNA TGCGCCAGCAGTGCGTCTAGCGGGATCTACGAGCAGTACTTC.

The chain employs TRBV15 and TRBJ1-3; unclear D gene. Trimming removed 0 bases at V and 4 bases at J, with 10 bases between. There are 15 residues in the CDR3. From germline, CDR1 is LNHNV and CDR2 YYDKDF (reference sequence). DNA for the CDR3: TGTGCCACCAGCAGAGATGTCCTAGGCGGAAACACCATATATTTT. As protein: CATSRDVLGGNTIYF.

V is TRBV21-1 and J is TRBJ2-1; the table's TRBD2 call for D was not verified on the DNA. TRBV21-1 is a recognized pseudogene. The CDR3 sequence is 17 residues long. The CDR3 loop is CASSKVRTSLFDDEQFF. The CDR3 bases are TGTGCCAGCAGCAAAGTCCGGACTAGCCTCTTCGACGATGAGCAGTTCTTC.